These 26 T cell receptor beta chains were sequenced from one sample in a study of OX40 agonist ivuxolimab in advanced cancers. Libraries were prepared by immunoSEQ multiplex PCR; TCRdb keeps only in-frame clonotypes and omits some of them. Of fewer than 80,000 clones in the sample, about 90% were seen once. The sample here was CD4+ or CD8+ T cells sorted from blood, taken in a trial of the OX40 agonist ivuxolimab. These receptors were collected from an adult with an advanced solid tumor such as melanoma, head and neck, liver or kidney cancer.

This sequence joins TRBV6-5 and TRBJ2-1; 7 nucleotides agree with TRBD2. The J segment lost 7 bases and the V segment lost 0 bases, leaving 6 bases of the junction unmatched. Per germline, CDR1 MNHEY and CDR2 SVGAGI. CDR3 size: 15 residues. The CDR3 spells CASSYSGGSGNEQFF. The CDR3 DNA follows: TGTGCCAGCAGTTACTCTGGCGGGAGTGGGAATGAGCAGTTCTTC.

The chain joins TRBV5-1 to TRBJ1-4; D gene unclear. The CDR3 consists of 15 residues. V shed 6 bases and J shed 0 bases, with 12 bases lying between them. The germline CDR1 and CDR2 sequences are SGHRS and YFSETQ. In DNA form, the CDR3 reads TGCGCCAGCACTCCCTCGGGGACAACTAATGAAAAACTGTTTTTT. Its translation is CASTPSGTTNEKLFF.

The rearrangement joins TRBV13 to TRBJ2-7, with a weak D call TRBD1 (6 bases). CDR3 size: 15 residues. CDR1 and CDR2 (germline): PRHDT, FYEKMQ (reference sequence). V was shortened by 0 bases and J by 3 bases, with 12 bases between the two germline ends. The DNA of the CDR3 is TGTGCCAGCAGCTTAGGCCTTAACAGGGACTACGAGCAGTACTTC. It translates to CASSLGLNRDYEQYF.

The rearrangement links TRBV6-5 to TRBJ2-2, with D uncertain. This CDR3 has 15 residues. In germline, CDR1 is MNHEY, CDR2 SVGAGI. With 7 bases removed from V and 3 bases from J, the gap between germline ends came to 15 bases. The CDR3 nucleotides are TGTGCCAGCAAGTTTCATCCCCCTCACACCGGGGAGCTGTTTTTT. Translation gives CASKFHPPHTGELFF.

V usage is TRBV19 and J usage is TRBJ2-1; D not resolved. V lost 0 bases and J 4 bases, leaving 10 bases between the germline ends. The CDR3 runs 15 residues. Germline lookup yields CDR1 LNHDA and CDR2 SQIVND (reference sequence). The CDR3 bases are TGTGCCAGTAGTATAGATAAGGCGGCGTACAATGAGCAGTTCTTC. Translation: CASSIDKAAYNEQFF.

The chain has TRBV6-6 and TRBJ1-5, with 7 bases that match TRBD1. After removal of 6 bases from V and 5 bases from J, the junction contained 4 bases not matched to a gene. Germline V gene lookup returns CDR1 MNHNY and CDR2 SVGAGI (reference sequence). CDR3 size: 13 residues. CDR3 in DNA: TGTGCCAGCAGGGGGACAGCCCATCAGCCCCAGCATTTT. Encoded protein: CASRGTAHQPQHF.

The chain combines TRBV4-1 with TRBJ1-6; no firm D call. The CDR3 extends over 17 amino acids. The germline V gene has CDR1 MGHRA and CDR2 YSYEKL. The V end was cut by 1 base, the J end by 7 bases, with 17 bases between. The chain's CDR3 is CASSQGDFWERNSPLHF. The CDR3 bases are TGCGCCAGCAGCCAAGGGGATTTCTGGGAAAGGAATTCACCCCTCCACTTT.

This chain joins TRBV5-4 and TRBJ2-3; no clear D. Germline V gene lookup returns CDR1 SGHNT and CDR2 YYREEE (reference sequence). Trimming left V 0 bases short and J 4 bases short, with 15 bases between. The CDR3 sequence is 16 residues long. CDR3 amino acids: CASSLGGGRLADTQYF. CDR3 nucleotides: TGTGCCAGCAGCTTGGGTGGCGGACGACTCGCAGATACGCAGTATTTT.

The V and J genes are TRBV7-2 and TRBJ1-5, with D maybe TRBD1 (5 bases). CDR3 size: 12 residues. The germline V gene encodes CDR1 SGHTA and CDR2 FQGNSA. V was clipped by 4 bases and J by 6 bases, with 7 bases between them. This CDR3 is CASSSGGQPQHF. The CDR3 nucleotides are TGTGCCAGCAGCTCTGGGGGTCAGCCCCAGCATTTT.

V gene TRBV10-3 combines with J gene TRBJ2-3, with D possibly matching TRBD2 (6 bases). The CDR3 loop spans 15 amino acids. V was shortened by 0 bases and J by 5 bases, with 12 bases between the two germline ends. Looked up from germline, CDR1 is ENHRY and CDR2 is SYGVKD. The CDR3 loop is CAISESRLGGDTQYF. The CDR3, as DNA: TGTGCCATCAGTGAGTCGAGACTAGGAGGAGATACGCAGTATTTT.

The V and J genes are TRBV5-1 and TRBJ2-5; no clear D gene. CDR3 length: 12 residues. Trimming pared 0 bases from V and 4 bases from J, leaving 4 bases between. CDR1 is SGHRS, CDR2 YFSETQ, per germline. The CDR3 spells CASSLDIETQYF. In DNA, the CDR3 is TGCGCCAGCAGCTTGGATATAGAGACCCAGTACTTC.

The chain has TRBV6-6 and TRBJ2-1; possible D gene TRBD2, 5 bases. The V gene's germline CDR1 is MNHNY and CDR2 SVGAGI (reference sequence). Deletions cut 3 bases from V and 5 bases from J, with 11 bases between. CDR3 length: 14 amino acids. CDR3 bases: TGTGCCAGCAGTTATCCGCGGGCCGACAATGAGCAGTTCTTC. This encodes CASSYPRADNEQFF.

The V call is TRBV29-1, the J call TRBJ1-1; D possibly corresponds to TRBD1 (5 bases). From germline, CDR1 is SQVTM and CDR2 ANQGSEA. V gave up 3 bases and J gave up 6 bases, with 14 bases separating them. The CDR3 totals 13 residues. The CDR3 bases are TGCAGCGTTGAGCGAGCCGGGGGGGCTGAAGCTTTCTTT. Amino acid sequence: CSVERAGGAEAFF.

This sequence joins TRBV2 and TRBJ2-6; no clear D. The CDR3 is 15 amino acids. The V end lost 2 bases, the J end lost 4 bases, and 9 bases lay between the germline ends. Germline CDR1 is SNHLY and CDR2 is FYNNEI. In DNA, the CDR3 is TGTGCCAGCAGTGAACCGCGAAGCGGGGCCAACGTCCTGACTTTC. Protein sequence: CASSEPRSGANVLTF.

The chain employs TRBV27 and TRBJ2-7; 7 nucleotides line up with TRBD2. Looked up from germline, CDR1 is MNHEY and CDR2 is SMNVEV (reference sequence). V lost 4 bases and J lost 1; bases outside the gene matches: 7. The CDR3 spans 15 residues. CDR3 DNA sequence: TGTGCCAGCAGTTCCCTCCGGACTAGTTCCTACGAGCAGTACTTC. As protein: CASSSLRTSSYEQYF.

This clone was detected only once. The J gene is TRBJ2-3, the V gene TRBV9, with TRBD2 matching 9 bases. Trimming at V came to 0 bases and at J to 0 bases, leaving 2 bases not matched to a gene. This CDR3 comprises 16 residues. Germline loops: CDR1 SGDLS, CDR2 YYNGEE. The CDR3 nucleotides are TGTGCCAGCAGCGTAGCCCTAGCGGGGAGCACAGATACGCAGTATTTT. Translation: CASSVALAGSTDTQYF.

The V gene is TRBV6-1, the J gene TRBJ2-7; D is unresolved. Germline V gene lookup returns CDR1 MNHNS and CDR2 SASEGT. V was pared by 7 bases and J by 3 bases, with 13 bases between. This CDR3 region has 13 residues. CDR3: CASNVGYNYEQYF. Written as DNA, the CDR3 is TGTGCCAGCAACGTAGGGTACAACTACGAGCAGTACTTC.

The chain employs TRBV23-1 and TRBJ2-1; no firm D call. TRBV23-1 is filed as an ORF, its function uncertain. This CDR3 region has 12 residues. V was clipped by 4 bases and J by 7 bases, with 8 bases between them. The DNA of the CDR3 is TGCGCCAGCAGTCCCAAGTCTAATGAGCAGTTCTTC. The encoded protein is CASSPKSNEQFF.

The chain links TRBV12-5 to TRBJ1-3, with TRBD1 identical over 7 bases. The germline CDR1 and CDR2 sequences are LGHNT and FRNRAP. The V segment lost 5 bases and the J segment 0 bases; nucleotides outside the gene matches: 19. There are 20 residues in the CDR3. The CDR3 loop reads CASGKYSGTETYNSGNTIYF. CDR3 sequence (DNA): TGTGCTAGTGGTAAATACTCCGGGACAGAAACCTATAACTCTGGAAACACCATATATTTT.

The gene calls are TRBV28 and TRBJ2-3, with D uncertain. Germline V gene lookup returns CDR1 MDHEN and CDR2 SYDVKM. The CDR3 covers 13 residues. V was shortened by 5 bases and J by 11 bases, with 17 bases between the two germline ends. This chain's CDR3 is CASSMVTWGGQYF. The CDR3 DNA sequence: TGTGCCAGCAGTATGGTGACTTGGGGTGGGCAGTATTTT.

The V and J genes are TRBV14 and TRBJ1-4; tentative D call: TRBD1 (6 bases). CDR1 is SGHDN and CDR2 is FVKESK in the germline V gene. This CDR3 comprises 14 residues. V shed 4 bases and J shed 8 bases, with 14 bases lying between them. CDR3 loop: CASSPQGFGEKLFF. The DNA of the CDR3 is TGTGCCAGCAGCCCCCAGGGGTTTGGGGAAAAACTGTTTTTT.

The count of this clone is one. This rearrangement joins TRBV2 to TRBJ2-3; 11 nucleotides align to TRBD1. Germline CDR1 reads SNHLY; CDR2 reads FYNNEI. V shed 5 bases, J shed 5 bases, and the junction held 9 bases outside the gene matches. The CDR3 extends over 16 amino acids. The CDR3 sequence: CASSNHRDRGEDTQYF. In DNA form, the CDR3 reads TGTGCCAGCAGTAATCATCGGGACAGGGGGGAAGATACGCAGTATTTT.

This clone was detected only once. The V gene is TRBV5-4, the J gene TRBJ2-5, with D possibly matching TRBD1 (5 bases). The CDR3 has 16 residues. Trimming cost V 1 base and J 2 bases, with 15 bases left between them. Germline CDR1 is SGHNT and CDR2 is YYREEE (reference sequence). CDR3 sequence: CASSLFGQGPQETQYF. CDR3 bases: TGTGCCAGCAGCTTGTTTGGGCAGGGCCCACAAGAGACCCAGTACTTC.

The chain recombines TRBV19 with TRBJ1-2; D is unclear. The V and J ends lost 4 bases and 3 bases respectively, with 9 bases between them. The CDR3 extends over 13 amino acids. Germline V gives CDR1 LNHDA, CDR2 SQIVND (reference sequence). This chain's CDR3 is CASSTLDDYGYTF. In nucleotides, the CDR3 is TGTGCCAGTAGTACACTTGACGACTATGGCTACACCTTC.

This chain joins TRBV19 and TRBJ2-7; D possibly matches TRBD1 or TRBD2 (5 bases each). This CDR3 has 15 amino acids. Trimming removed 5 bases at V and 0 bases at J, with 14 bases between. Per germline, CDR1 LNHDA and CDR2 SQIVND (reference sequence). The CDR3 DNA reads TGTGCCAGTAGTGATCAGGCAGGGAGCTCCTACGAGCAGTACTTC. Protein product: CASSDQAGSSYEQYF.

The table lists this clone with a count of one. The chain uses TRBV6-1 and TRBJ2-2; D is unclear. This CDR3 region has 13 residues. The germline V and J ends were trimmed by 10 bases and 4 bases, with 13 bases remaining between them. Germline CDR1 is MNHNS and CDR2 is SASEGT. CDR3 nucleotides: TGTGCCATCGCCCGAGAGAGCACCGGGGAGCTGTTTTTT. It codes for CAIARESTGELFF.